This TCR beta chain stems from a study of beta chain features in type 1 diabetes. Across the whole study: In age, gender and cell yields, patients were similar to healthy donors. Findings of the study overall: Junctions at VDJ sites from type 1 diabetes patients had fewer insertions and more deletions. Within each of all four CD4+ subsets, Type 1 diabetes patients had TCRB CDR3s that were moderately but significantly shorter. In cDNA sequencing, cells with high TCR expression could be over-represented.

This clone showed up just once. Antigen: not known. Reverse transcribing all isolated RNA meant expressed TCRB transcripts were sequenced. TCRdb's copy holds only in-frame clones and misses some; the assay was immunoSEQ multiplex PCR. The table records about 930,000 clones, around a sixth of them present only once. What was sequenced was naive CD4+ T cells from blood. The receptor's source is a woman between 18 and 29 years old in good health.

CDR3 sequence: CASSSDRVGTNEKLFF. The CDR3 bases are TGTGCCAGCAGCTCGGACAGGGTTGGGACTAATGAAAAACTGTTTTTT. The chain employs TRBV5-4 and TRBJ1-4, with 8 bases lining up with TRBD1. The germline V gene has CDR1 SGHNT and CDR2 YYREEE (reference sequence). CDR3 length: 16 amino acids. V trimming: 3 bases; J trimming: 2 bases; junction bases outside the gene matches: 6.